This T cell receptor beta chain was sequenced in a study of CD8+ T cells in alopecia areata. Study observations and caveats: Alopecia totalis/universalis scalp especially showed more expanded CD8+ clones than normal scalp. Scalp data also include sequences from resident alphabeta T cells of normal skin.

Once RNA had been extracted, it was reverse transcribed into cDNA to act as the sequencing template. Only in-frame clones appear in the TCRdb table, and some are missing; sequencing was by immunoSEQ multiplex PCR. The table lists around 150,000 clones, less than 65% of them singletons. Comments on this clone: What it binds is not known.

PBMC-derived CD4+ and CD8+ T cells were sorted. The V gene end was trimmed by 6 bases and the J gene end by 3 bases; junction bases not matched to a gene: 4. CDR3 length: 13 amino acids. Germline-derived CDR1 and CDR2 are LNHDA and SQIVND (reference sequence). The sequence was obtained from a human donor in good health. J is TRBJ2-7 and V is TRBV19; 8 positions agree with TRBD2. Sequences were obtained from CD8+ T cells sorted from blood. The CDR3: CASSPGGNYEQYF. The DNA of the CDR3 is TGTGCCAGTAGCCCGGGAGGGAACTACGAGCAGTACTTC. Full variable domain (remainder filled in from reference TRBV19 and TRBJ2-7): DGGITQSPKYLFRKEGQNVTLSCEQNLNHDAMYWYRQDPGQGLRLIYYSQIVNDFQKGDIAEGYSVSREKKESFPLTVTSAQKNPTAFYLCASSPGGNYEQYFGPGTRLTVT.